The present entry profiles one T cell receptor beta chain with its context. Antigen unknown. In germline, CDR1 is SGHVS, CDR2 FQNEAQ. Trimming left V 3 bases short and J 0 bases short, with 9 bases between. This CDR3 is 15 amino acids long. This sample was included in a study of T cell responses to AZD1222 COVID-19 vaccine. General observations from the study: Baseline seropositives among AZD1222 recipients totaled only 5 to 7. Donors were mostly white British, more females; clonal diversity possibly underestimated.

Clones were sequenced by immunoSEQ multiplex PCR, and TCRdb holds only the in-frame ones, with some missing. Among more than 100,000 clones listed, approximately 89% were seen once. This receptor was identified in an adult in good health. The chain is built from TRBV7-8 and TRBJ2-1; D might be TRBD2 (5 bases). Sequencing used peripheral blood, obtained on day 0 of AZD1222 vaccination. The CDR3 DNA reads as TGTGCCAGCAGCTTGTGGGAGAGCTCCTACAATGAGCAGTTCTTC. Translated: CASSLWESSYNEQFF.